Presented here are 3 T cell receptor beta chains from one specimen sequenced in a study of blood T cells in healthy people across ages. PCR was performed a second time for about 6 to 12 cycles using a sample-barcoded 5' primer and a J-beta primer mix. TCRdb called the 5' RACE reads again in MiXCR, with one record for every CDR3 protein. Counted here are over a million distinct CDR3 sequences, around 59% occurring once; the ten biggest clones make up 5.5% to 8%. Sequenced material: blood. Source of these receptors: a man aged 18-30 years in good health.

This clonotype was counted between two and nine times. V is TRBV10-3 and J is TRBJ2-7, with 10 bases lining up with TRBD1. The J call may be mistaken, given a closer DNA end match to TRBJ2-5. This CDR3 contains 14 residues. Per the germline V gene, CDR1 is ENHRY and CDR2 is SYGVKD. CDR3 residues: CAISGDRGVETQYF. CDR3 bases: TGTGCCATCAGTGGGGACAGGGGTGTGGAGACCCAGTACTTC.

This clonotype has just a few counts. The V gene is TRBV27, the J gene TRBJ1-1; tentative D call: TRBD1 (6 bases). CDR3 length: 13 amino acids. CDR1 is MNHEY and CDR2 is SMNVEV in the germline V gene (reference sequence). V gave up 1 base and J gave up 4 bases, with 7 bases separating them. In nucleotides, the CDR3 is TGTGCCAGCAGTTTATGGGGGGCCACTGAAGCTTTCTTT. Translated: CASSLWGATEAFF.

The chain joins TRBV7-2 to TRBJ2-7; D gene ambiguous. This CDR3 spans 13 amino acids. V was trimmed by 3 bases and J by 2 bases, leaving 8 bases between them. Germline CDR1 and CDR2: SGHTA and FQGNSA. The DNA for the CDR3 is TGTGCCAGCAGCTTTCACATGGCCTACGAGCAGTACTTC. Translated, it gives CASSFHMAYEQYF.